The rows below give T cell receptor beta chains drawn from one sample of a study of cytomegalovirus exposure and HLA in healthy donors. Generated by immunoSEQ multiplex PCR, the TCRdb table keeps only in-frame clones and is missing some. The repertoire has over 150,000 clones, roughly 77% of them found once; the top ten carry around 7.2%. Sequenced material: PBMCs. All receptors come from a man younger than 45 in good health and CMV-seropositive. The CDR3 runs from the conserved cysteine through the conserved F or W. A D gene is named only where the DNA matches it firmly. Some rows have no size entry. The others give once, few or many, or a class for an expanded clone.

clone_size j_call v_call d_call cdr3_aa cdr3_nt
. TRBJ2-5 TRBV19 TRBD1 CASSISGQAQYF TGTGCCAGTAGTATATCTGGACAGGCCCAGTACTTC
. TRBJ2-7 TRBV7-9 . CASSLEDFGTSIYEQYF TGTGCCAGCAGCTTAGAAGACTTTGGGACAAGCATCTACGAGCAGTACTTC
few TRBJ2-2 TRBV9 . CASSAIARNTGELFF TGTGCCAGCAGCGCTATAGCTAGGAACACCGGGGAGCTGTTTTTT
few TRBJ2-1 TRBV12-5 TRBD1 CASGLLSGTVVNNEQFF TGTGCTAGTGGTTTGCTCTCCGGGACAGTTGTGAACAATGAGCAGTTCTTC
. TRBJ2-2 TRBV14 . CASSRRLVPGELFF TGTGCCAGCAGCCGAAGACTAGTACCCGGGGAGCTGTTTTTT
. TRBJ1-1 TRBV2 . CASSEYRGGNTEAFF TGTGCCAGCAGTGAATATAGGGGGGGGAACACTGAAGCTTTCTTT
. TRBJ2-1 TRBV5-4 TRBD2 CASTENSGVIYNEQFF TGTGCCAGCACCGAAAATAGCGGGGTTATCTACAATGAGCAGTTCTTC
. TRBJ1-5 TRBV29-1 TRBD1 CSVGQGVSNQPQHF TGCAGCGTTGGGCAGGGGGTATCCAATCAGCCCCAGCATTTT
. TRBJ2-7 TRBV5-1 TRBD1 CASSFGQGAQYF TGCGCCAGCAGCTTCGGGCAGGGGGCCCAGTACTTC
. TRBJ1-1 TRBV7-3 . CASSGQLGTEAFF TGTGCCAGCAGTGGACAATTAGGAACTGAAGCTTTCTTT
. TRBJ2-7 TRBV4-1 . CASSLTPTSISYEQYF TGCGCCAGCAGCCTCACACCTACTAGTATCTCCTACGAGCAGTACTTC